This T cell receptor gamma chain was profiled in a study of Vδ1+ human thymocytes. The study, taken as a whole, reports: Thymic delta-chain repertoires held 15% to 20% Vdelta2 sequences and few Vdelta3, despite high sort purity. Thymic TRG and TRD repertoires appeared highly polyclonal.

Per the germline V gene, CDR1 is GITISATS and CDR2 is ISYDGTV (reference sequence). V trimming: 3 bases; J trimming: 1 base; junction bases outside the gene matches: 2. CDR3 length: 14 residues. Extracted RNA was reverse transcribed into cDNA. Multiplex PCR used pooled V-gene forward primers and a constant-region reverse primer to amplify CDR3s. TCRdb ran CATT on the multiplex PCR reads. The repertoire holds over 20,000 gamma-chain clones, with approximately 14% as singletons. As concerns this clone: The antigen remains unidentified. This specimen includes other DNA sequences encoding the same CDR3.

The sorted cells were CD3+ Vdelta1+ Vdelta2- thymocytes from alphabeta-depleted thymus. This receptor was identified in a child younger than two who had congenital heart surgery. The chain carries TRGV9 and TRGJP1. Sequencing was performed on Vdelta1+ gamma-delta thymocytes from the thymus. Regarding subset: FACS-sorted CD3+ TCRalphabeta- TCRVdelta1+ TCRVdelta2- thymocytes. The CDR3 loop reads CALWEFTTGWFKIF. CDR3 nucleotide sequence: TGTGCCTTGTGGGAGTTTACCACTGGTTGGTTCAAGATATTT.